The T cell receptor beta chain described here comes from a study of regulatory T cells in long-lasting Graves disease. Study-wide points: Sharing of public clonotypes was greater in persistent patients (around 3,000) than in new patients (fewer than 1,000). Favored usage of TRBV28, TRBJ1-2 and TRBJ2-5 was recorded in persistent disease.

Regarding this clonotype: Its matching antigen is unknown.

V lost 6 bases and J 0 bases, leaving 12 bases between the germline ends. Germline CDR1 and CDR2: DFQATT and SNEGSKA (reference sequence). The CDR3 is 14 amino acids. Building the TCR beta libraries relied on iRepertoire HTBI primers, and CDR3 regions underwent Arm-PCR. As handled by the study authors: Identified segments across samples numbered approximately 60 TRBV and approximately 14 TRBJ. MiXCR, applied by TCRdb to the multiplex PCR reads, yields one record per CDR3 protein. The V and J calls here are based on TCRdb, not the publication. The data show approximately 250,000 distinct CDR3 sequences, with 15% to 20% seen just once and approximately 20% held by the top ten. Time point of the sample: newly diagnosed GD, antithyroid drugs for less than 3 months. There was RNA extracted from PBMCs, and the TCR library was made from it.

The material sequenced was peripheral blood mononuclear cells (PBMCs), taken at new diagnosis, from a patient treated with antithyroid drugs. The chain combines TRBV20-1 with TRBJ2-1; the D is unclear. This sequence originates from a female donor with Graves disease. The CDR3 nucleotides are TGCAGTGCCCCAGCCTCGAGCTCCTACAATGAGCAGTTCTTC. Translating gives CSAPASSSYNEQFF.